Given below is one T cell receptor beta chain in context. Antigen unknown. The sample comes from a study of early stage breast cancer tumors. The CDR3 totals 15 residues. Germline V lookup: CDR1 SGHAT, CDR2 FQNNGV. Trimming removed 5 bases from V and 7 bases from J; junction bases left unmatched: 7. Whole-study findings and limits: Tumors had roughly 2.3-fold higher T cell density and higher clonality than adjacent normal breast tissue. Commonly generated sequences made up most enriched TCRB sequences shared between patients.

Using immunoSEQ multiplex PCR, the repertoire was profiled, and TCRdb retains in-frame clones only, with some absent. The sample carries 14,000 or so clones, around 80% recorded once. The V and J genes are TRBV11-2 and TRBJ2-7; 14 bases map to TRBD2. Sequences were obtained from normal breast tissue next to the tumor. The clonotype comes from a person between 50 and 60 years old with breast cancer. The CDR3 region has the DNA TGTGCCAGCAGCGCTGGGACTAGCGGGAGTGGGGAGCAGTACTTC. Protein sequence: CASSAGTSGSGEQYF. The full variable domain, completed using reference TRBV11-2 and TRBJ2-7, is EAGVAQSPRYKIIEKRQSVAFWCNPISGHATLYWYQQILGQGPKLLIQFQNNGVVDDSQLPKDRFSAERLKGVDSTLKIQPAKLEDSAVYLCASSAGTSGSGEQYFGPGTRLTVT.